This T cell receptor beta chain was recorded in a study of T cell clonality in common variable immunodeficiency. Findings and caveats of the study: Common variable immunodeficiency TCR beta sequences reportedly had fewer deletions and N-nucleotide insertions. T cell subpopulation sequencing would be needed to explain CVID clonality.

The protocol was immunoSEQ multiplex PCR, while the TCRdb copy is restricted to in-frame clones and leaves out a portion. The sample holds 30,000 or so clones, and no clone turns up only once. This clone was detected ten times or more. Antigen specificity is unknown. The read falls 3 residues short of the CDR3 end, and the missing part is taken from the germline J gene. Germline values: CDR1 KGHSH, CDR2 LQKENI. V was cut by 4 bases and J by 1 base, with 10 bases left in between. The CDR3 is made up of 14 amino acids. The chain combines TRBV18 with TRBJ1-2; D is uncertain. The clonotype was recovered from a human donor with common variable immunodeficiency. Sequenced: peripheral blood mononuclear cells. CDR3 residues: CASSRDTFNYGYTF. The DNA read from the CDR3 is TGTGCCAGCTCACGTGACACCTTTAACTATGGC. The variable domain in full, completed from reference TRBV18 and TRBJ1-2, reads NAGVMQNPRHLVRRRGQEARLRCSPMKGHSHVYWYRQLPEEGLKFMVYLQKENIIDESGMPKERFSAEFPKEGPSILRIQQVVRGDSAAYFCASSRDTFNYGYTFGSGTRLTVV.